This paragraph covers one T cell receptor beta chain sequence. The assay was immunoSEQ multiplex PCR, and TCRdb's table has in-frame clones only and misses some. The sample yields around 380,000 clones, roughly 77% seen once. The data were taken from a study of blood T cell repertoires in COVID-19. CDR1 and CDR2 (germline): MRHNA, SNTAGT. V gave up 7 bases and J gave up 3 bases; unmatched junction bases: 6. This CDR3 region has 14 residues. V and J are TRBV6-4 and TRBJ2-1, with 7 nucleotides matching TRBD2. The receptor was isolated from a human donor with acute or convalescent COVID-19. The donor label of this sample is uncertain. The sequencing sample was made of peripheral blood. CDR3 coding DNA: TGTGCCAGCAACACGGGAGGACTCTACAATGAGCAGTTCTTC. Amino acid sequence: CASNTGGLYNEQFF.